The rows below give T cell receptor beta chains drawn from one sample of a study of blood T cell repertoires in COVID-19. Profiled with immunoSEQ multiplex PCR; TCRdb holds only in-frame clones, not every one. The repertoire consists of about 170,000 clones, with around four fifths occurring once and the leading ten covering roughly 8.1%. The sample comprised peripheral blood. These receptors all come from a woman of 80 years or more with COVID-19, enrolled during active disease. Each CDR3 is given with its conserved first and last residue. A D gene is named only where the DNA matches it firmly. Size values are once, few and many counts, or a class for expanded clones, and some rows have none.

v_gene	len	j_gene	abundance	d_gene	CDR3nt	CDR3aa
TRBV3-1/TRBV3-2	14	TRBJ2-2	NA	NA	TGTGCCAGCAGCCTCCTCTCCCCGACCGGGGAGCTGTTTTTT	CASSLLSPTGELFF
TRBV7-9	14	TRBJ2-7	once	NA	TGTGCCAGCAGCTTAACCGGGAACTCCTACGAGCAGTACTTC	CASSLTGNSYEQYF
TRBV4-1	15	TRBJ2-7	many	TRBD2	TGCGCCAGCAGCCAAGGTCCTAGCGGGGCCTACGAGCAGTACTTC	CASSQGPSGAYEQYF
TRBV9	15	TRBJ2-5	NA	TRBD1	TGTGCCAGCAGCGTCCGGACAGGGGGCGCAGAGACCCAGTACTTC	CASSVRTGGAETQYF
TRBV3-1/TRBV3-2	13	TRBJ2-7	NA	NA	TGTGCCAGCGGGAGGCCCAGCTCCTACGAGCAGTACTTC	CASGRPSSYEQYF
TRBV3-1/TRBV3-2	11	TRBJ1-1	NA	NA	TGTGCCAGCAGCACAGGGAGTAGAGCTTTCTTT	CASSTGSRAFF
TRBV3-1/TRBV3-2	14	TRBJ2-3	NA	NA	TGTGCCAGCAGCCAAGATCAGCGGTCCGCAATGCAGTATTTT	CASSQDQRSAMQYF
TRBV7-9	13	TRBJ1-5	NA	NA	TGTGCCAGCAGCTTCCAGGGGAATCAGCCCCAGCATTTT	CASSFQGNQPQHF
TRBV5-1	15	TRBJ2-6	NA	TRBD1	TGCGCCAGCAGCCTAGGGACAGCTGGGGCCAACGTCCTGACTTTC	CASSLGTAGANVLTF
TRBV11-2	14	TRBJ2-7	once	TRBD1	TGTGCCAGCAGCTCCCGGGACAGGGATCACGAGCAGTACTTC	CASSSRDRDHEQYF
TRBV21-1	10	TRBJ1-2	NA	NA	TGTGCCAGCCGCGGCGGTGGCTACACCTTC	CASRGGGYTF
TRBV28	16	TRBJ1-4	NA	NA	TGTGCCAGCAGTCCAGCAACCCTGAACAGGGAAGAAAAACTGTTTTTT	CASSPATLNREEKLFF
TRBV5-4	14	TRBJ2-7	NA	TRBD1	TGTGCCAGCAGCTTTGAACAGGGGCCCTACGAGCAGTACTTC	CASSFEQGPYEQYF
TRBV27	16	TRBJ2-1	NA	TRBD2	TGTGCCAGCAGTCCCGCCAGCGGGGGGTCCTACAATGAGCAGTTCTTC	CASSPASGGSYNEQFF
TRBV24-1	14	TRBJ2-7	once	TRBD2	TGTGCCACCAGTGGCGGGGGAAGCTCCTACGAGCAGTACTTC	CATSGGGSSYEQYF
TRBV2	15	TRBJ1-2	few	NA	TGTGCCAGCAGTGAAAACCCCGACAGTCCCTATGGCTACACCTTC	CASSENPDSPYGYTF
TRBV10-3	12	TRBJ2-5	NA	TRBD1	TGTGCCATCAAAGGGACAGAAGAGACCCAGTACTTC	CAIKGTEETQYF
TRBV5-1	15	TRBJ2-5	NA	TRBD1	TGCGCCAGCAGCTTGGAAACCGGAACAGGGGGGCCCCAGTACTTC	CASSLETGTGGPQYF
TRBV3-1/TRBV3-2	15	TRBJ1-2	NA	NA	TGTGCCAGCAGCCAGGCGGCGGGGGAATACTATGGCTACACCTTC	CASSQAAGEYYGYTF
TRBV5-1	16	TRBJ1-2	NA	TRBD1	TGCGCCAGCAGGGACTACCCGACAGGGGAAGGCTATGGCTACACCTTC	CASRDYPTGEGYGYTF
TRBV5-1	16	TRBJ2-1	NA	TRBD2	TGCGCCAGCAGCTTGGGAGGCCTAGCGGATTACAATGAGCAGTTCTTC	CASSLGGLADYNEQFF
TRBV11-2	12	TRBJ2-2	NA	NA	TGTGCCAGCAGCTCTTACTACGGGGAGCTGTTTTTT	CASSSYYGELFF
TRBV27	13	TRBJ1-5	NA	NA	TGTGCCAGCAGTCCAGGGATGTTGGAGCCCCAGCATTTT	CASSPGMLEPQHF
TRBV28	14	TRBJ2-7	NA	NA	TGTGCCAGCAGAAGGGGCGGGGTGTCGTACGAGCAGTACTTC	CASRRGGVSYEQYF
TRBV6-5	12	TRBJ2-1	NA	NA	TGTGCCAGCCTCGGATCCGGGAATGAGCAGTTCTTC	CASLGSGNEQFF
TRBV5-1	12	TRBJ2-2	NA	NA	TGCGCCAGCAGCTTGGGAGGGCGGGAGCTGTTTTTT	CASSLGGRELFF
TRBV7-8	15	TRBJ1-1	NA	NA	TGTGCCAGCAGCTTATCGGGCGCGGGGAGGGCTGAAGCTTTCTTT	CASSLSGAGRAEAFF
TRBV10-2	16	TRBJ2-2	few	TRBD1	TGCGCCAGCAGTGAGAGGACAGGTAGCGACACCGGGGAGCTGTTTTTT	CASSERTGSDTGELFF
TRBV6-1	13	TRBJ1-2	NA	NA	TGTGCCAGCAGTGACAGCGATATGGATGGCTACACCTTC	CASSDSDMDGYTF
TRBV28	12	TRBJ1-6	once	NA	TGTGCCAGCAGTTTACAGGGTACACCCCTCCACTTT	CASSLQGTPLHF
TRBV19	16	TRBJ2-2	NA	NA	TGTGCCAGTAAAGGGAGGGGGGCGCGGAGCACCGGGGAGCTGTTTTTT	CASKGRGARSTGELFF
TRBV5-4	17	TRBJ2-3	NA	TRBD1	TGTGCCAGCAGCTCCATCCTTCGGACAGGTTCCACAGATACGCAGTATTTT	CASSSILRTGSTDTQYF
TRBV10-2	14	TRBJ1-1	NA	TRBD1	TGCGCCAGTGCCCGGACAGGGCGTAACACTGAAGCTTTCTTT	CASARTGRNTEAFF
TRBV5-6	12	TRBJ2-7	NA	NA	TGTGCCAGCAGCCCCCGTCCCGACGAGCAGTACTTC	CASSPRPDEQYF
TRBV5-6	14	TRBJ1-6	NA	TRBD1	TGTGCCAGCAGCCTGGGACAGTCCAATTCACCCCTCCACTTT	CASSLGQSNSPLHF
TRBV2	15	TRBJ1-6	NA	NA	TGTGCCAGCAGTGCAGGGGTTTCCTATAATTCACCCCTCCACTTT	CASSAGVSYNSPLHF
TRBV5-4	15	TRBJ2-2	NA	TRBD1	TGTGCCAGCAGCTTGGGACAGGGGTTCACCGGGGAGCTGTTTTTT	CASSLGQGFTGELFF
TRBV28	16	TRBJ1-6	NA	TRBD1	TGTGCCAGCAGTTTATTGGGGGACAGGTTAAATTCACCCCTCCACTTT	CASSLLGDRLNSPLHF
TRBV2	13	TRBJ2-1	NA	TRBD2	TGTGCCAGCAATCTAGCGGAGTACAATGAGCAGTTCTTC	CASNLAEYNEQFF
TRBV27	14	TRBJ1-6	NA	TRBD1	TGTGCCAGCAGTTTGGACAGGGTTAATTCACCCCTCCACTTT	CASSLDRVNSPLHF
TRBV9	15	TRBJ1-4	few	TRBD1	TGTGCCAGCAGTAGACAGAACAGGGGGATTGAAAAACTGTTTTTT	CASSRQNRGIEKLFF
TRBV4-2	15	TRBJ2-1	NA	TRBD2	TGTGCCAGCAGAGGGACTAGCGGGGGGGCGGGAGAGCAGTTCTTC	CASRGTSGGAGEQFF
TRBV7-6	16	TRBJ2-1	NA	TRBD2	TGTGCCAGCAGCCCGAATAGCGGGGGGGGCTGGAACGCACAGTTCTTC	CASSPNSGGGWNAQFF
TRBV19	14	TRBJ1-4	NA	NA	TGTGCCAGTAGTGAGGAGGGTTTAAATGAAAAACTGTTTTTT	CASSEEGLNEKLFF
TRBV10-2	12	TRBJ1-1	NA	NA	TGCGCCAGCAGGATGAGACAGGACCGAGCTTTCTTT	CASRMRQDRAFF
TRBV28	12	TRBJ2-5	few	NA	TGTGCCAGCAGTACAGGTCTGAAGACCCAGTACTTC	CASSTGLKTQYF
TRBV7-6	15	TRBJ1-4	NA	NA	TGTGCCAGCAGCTTAGGCGGCGGGGGAAATGAAAAACTGTTTTTT	CASSLGGGGNEKLFF
TRBV1	17	TRBJ2-2	NA	NA	TGCACCAGCAGCACCTTTAGCGGGGGTGATTACACCGGGGAGCTGTTTTTT	CTSSTFSGGDYTGELFF
TRBV7-8	17	TRBJ2-1	NA	TRBD2	TGTGCCAGCAGCACACACCTAGGACTAGCGGGAGGCAATGAGCAGTTCTTC	CASSTHLGLAGGNEQFF
TRBV4-1	17	TRBJ1-3	once	TRBD1	TGCGCCAGCAGGACCCGGACAGGGCAAGGGAGTGGAAACACCATATATTTT	CASRTRTGQGSGNTIYF
TRBV18	14	TRBJ1-5	NA	NA	TGTGCCAGCTCACCCGGGGGGGGGAGTCAGCCCCAGCATTTT	CASSPGGGSQPQHF
TRBV19	12	TRBJ1-2	few	NA	TGTGCCAGTAGTATAGCTGGCACCGGCTACACCTTC	CASSIAGTGYTF
TRBV6-5	14	TRBJ2-5	NA	TRBD2	TGTGCCAGCAGGATAGGACTAGCCCAAGAGACCCAGTACTTC	CASRIGLAQETQYF
TRBV15	13	TRBJ2-4	NA	NA	TGTGCCACCTCAGCAGAGACCGGGAACATTCAGTACTTC	CATSAETGNIQYF
TRBV3-1/TRBV3-2	12	TRBJ2-3	few	NA	TGTGCCAGCAGCAGAGGTCCAGATACGCAGTATTTT	CASSRGPDTQYF